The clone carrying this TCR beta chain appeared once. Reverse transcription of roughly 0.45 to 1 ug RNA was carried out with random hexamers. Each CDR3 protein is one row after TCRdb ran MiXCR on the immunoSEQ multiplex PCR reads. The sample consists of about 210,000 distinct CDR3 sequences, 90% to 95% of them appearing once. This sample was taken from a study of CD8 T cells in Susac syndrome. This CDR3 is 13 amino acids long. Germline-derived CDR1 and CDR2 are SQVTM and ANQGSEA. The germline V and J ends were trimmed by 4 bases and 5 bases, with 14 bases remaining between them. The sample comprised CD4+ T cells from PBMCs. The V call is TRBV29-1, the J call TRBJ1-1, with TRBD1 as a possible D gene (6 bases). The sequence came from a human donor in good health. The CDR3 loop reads CSVGSGRGTEAFF. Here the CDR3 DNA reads TGCAGCGTTGGTTCAGGAAGGGGGACTGAAGCTTTCTTT.